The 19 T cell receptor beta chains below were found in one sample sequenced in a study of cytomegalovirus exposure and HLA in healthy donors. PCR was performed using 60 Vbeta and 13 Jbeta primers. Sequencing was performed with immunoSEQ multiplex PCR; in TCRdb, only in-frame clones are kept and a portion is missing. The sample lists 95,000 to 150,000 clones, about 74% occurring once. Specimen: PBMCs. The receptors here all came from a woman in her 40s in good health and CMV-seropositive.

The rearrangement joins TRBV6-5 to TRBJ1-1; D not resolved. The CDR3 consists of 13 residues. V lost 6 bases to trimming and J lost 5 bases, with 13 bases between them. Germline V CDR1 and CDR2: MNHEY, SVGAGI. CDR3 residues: CASRLYGRTEAFF. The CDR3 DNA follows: TGTGCCAGCAGACTTTACGGGAGGACTGAAGCTTTCTTT.

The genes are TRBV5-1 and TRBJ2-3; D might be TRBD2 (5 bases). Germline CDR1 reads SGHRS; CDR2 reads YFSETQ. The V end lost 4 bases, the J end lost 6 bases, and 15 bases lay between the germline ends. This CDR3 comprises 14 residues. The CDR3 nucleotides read TGCGCCAGCAGCGGATACAGCGGTAGGGATACGCAGTATTTT. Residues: CASSGYSGRDTQYF.

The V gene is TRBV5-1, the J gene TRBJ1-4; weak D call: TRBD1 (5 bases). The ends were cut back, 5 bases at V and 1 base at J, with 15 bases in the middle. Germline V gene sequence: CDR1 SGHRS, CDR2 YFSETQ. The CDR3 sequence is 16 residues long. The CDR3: CASSRGRGGTNEKLFF. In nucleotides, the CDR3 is TGCGCCAGCAGTCGAGGGCGGGGCGGAACTAATGAAAAACTGTTTTTT. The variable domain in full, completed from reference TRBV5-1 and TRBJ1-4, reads KAGVTQTPRYLIKTRGQQVTLSCSPISGHRSVSWYQQTPGQGLQFLFEYFSETQRNKGNFPGRFSGRQFSNSRSEMNVSTLELGDSALYLCASSRGRGGTNEKLFFGSGTQLSVL.

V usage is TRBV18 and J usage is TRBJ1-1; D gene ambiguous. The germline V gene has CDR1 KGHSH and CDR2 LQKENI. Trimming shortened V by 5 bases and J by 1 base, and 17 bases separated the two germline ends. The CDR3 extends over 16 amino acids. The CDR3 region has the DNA TGTGCCAGCTCAAGACAAGACTCCCGGGGGAACACTGAAGCTTTCTTT. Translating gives CASSRQDSRGNTEAFF.

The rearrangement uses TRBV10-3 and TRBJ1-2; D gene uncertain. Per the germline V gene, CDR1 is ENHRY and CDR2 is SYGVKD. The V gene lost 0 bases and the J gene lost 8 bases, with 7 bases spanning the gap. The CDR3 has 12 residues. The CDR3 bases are TGTGCCATCAGTGAGTCGAGAGGAGGCTACACCTTC. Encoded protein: CAISESRGGYTF.

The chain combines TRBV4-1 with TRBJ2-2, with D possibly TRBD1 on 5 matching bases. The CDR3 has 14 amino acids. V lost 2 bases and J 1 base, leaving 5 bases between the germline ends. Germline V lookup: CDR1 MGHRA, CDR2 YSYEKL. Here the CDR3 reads CASSQQGNTGELFF. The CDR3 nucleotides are TGCGCCAGCAGCCAACAGGGGAACACCGGGGAGCTGTTTTTT.

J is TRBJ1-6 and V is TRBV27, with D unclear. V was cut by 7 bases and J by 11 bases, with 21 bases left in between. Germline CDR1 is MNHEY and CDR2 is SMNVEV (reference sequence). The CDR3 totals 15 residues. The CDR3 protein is CASKSAPWASTPLHF. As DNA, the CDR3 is TGTGCCAGCAAATCCGCCCCCTGGGCCTCCACACCCCTCCACTTT.

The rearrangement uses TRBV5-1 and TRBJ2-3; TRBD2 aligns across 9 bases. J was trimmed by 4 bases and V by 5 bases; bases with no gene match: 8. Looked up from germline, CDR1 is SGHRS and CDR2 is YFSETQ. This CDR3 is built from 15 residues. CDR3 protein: CASSLAGVSADTQYF. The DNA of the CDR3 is TGCGCCAGCAGTTTAGCGGGAGTATCGGCAGATACGCAGTATTTT.

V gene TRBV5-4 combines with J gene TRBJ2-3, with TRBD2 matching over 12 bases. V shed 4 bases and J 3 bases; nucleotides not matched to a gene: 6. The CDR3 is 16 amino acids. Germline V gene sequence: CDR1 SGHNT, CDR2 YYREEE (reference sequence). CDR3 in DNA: TGTGCCAGCAGCACCCTAGGACTAGCGGGGACAGATACGCAGTATTTT. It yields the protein CASSTLGLAGTDTQYF.

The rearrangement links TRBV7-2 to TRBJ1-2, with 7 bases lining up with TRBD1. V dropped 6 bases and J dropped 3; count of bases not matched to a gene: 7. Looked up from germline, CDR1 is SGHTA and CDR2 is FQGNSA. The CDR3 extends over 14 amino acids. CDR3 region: CASSQTGLDYGYTF. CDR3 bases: TGTGCCAGCAGTCAGACAGGGTTGGACTATGGCTACACCTTC.

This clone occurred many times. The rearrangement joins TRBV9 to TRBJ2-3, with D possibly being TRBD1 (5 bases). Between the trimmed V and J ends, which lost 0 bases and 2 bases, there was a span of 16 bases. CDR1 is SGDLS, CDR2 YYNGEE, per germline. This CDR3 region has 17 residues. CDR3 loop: CASSVAQGLDLTDTQYF. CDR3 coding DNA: TGTGCCAGCAGCGTAGCTCAGGGCCTGGACCTCACAGATACGCAGTATTTT.

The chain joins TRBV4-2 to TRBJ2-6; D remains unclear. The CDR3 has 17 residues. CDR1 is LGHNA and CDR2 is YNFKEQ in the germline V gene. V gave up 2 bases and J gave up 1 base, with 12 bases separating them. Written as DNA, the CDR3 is TGTGCCAGCAGCCAATCCCGACACAGTTCTGGGGCCAACGTCCTGACTTTC. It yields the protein CASSQSRHSSGANVLTF.

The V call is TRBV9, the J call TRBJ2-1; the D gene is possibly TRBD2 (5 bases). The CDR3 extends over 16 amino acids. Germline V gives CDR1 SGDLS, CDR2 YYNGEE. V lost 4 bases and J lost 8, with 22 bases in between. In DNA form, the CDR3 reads TGTGCCAGCAGCCCGCAACCGTCGAGGGTAAACTATGAGCAGTTCTTC. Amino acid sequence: CASSPQPSRVNYEQFF.

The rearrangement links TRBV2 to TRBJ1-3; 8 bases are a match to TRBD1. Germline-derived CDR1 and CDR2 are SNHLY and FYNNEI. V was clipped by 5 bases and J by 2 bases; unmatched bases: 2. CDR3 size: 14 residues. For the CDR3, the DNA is TGTGCCAGCAGTCAACAGGGGGCTGGAAACACCATATATTTT. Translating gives CASSQQGAGNTIYF.

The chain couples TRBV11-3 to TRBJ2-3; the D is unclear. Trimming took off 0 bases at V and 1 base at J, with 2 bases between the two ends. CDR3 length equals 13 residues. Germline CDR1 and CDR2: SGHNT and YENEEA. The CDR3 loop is CASSLDGTDTQYF. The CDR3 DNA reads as TGTGCCAGCAGCTTAGACGGCACAGATACGCAGTATTTT.

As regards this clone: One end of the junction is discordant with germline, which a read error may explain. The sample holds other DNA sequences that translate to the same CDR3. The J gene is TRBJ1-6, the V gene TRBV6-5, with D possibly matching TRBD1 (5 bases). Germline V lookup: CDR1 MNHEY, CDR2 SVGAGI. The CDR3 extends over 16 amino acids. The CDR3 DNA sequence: TGTGCCAGCAGTTACTCGGAGGGGATCAATAATTCCCCCCTCCACTTT. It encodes CASSYSEGINNSPLHF.

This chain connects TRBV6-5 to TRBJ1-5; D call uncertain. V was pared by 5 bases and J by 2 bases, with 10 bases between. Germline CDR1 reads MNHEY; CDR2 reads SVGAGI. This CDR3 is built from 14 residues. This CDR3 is CASSRGLGNQPQHF. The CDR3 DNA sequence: TGTGCCAGCAGTCGGGGTTTAGGCAATCAGCCCCAGCATTTT.

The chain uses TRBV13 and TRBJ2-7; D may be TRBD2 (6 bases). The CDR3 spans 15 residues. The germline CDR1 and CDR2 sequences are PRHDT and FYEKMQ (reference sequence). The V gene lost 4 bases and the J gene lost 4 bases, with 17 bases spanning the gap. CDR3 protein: CASSYVGGTVYEQYF. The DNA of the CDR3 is TGTGCCAGCAGCTATGTCGGCGGGACCGTATACGAGCAGTACTTC.

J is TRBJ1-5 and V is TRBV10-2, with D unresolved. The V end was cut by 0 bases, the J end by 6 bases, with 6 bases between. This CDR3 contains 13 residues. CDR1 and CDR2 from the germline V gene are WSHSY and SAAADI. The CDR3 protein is CASSESAGQPQHF. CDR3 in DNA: TGCGCCAGCAGTGAGTCAGCCGGTCAGCCCCAGCATTTT.